The 23 T cell receptor beta chains below were found in one sample sequenced in a study of PD-1 blockade in classical Hodgkin lymphoma. Time point reported: newly diagnosed, previously untreated cHL patient sample. The authors purified CD4+ T cells from thawed PBMCs by magnetic negative selection. Some clones are missing from TCRdb's copy, which holds only in-frame ones; the method was immunoSEQ multiplex PCR. The sample includes around 30,000 clones, roughly 90% of them seen just once. Sequencing was carried out using CD4+ T cells from blood. These TCRs come from a human donor with classical Hodgkin lymphoma.

V and J are TRBV19 and TRBJ2-6; D assignment may be TRBD1 or TRBD2 (5 bases each). With 8 bases removed from V and 0 bases from J, the gap between germline ends came to 8 bases. Germline V CDR1 and CDR2: LNHDA, SQIVND (reference sequence). The CDR3 length is 14 residues. The CDR3 sequence: CASGTFSGANVLTF. CDR3 nucleotide sequence: TGTGCCAGTGGGACCTTCTCTGGGGCCAACGTCCTGACTTTC.

The chain carries TRBV7-3 and TRBJ1-1, with TRBD1 identical over 7 bases. The junction had 7 bases not matched to a gene; V was cut back by 5 bases and J by 4 bases. This CDR3 region has 14 residues. From germline, CDR1 is SGHTA and CDR2 FQGTGA. CDR3 sequence: CASSPQTGLTEAFF. The CDR3 region has the DNA TGTGCCAGCAGCCCCCAGACAGGGCTCACTGAAGCTTTCTTT. Together with reference TRBV7-3 and TRBJ1-1, the CDR3 gives the full variable domain: GAGVSQTPSNKVTEKGKYVELRCDPISGHTALYWYRQSLGQGPEFLIYFQGTGAADDSGLPNDRFFAVRPEGSVSTLKIQRTERGDSAVYLCASSPQTGLTEAFFGQGTRLTVV.

This sequence joins TRBV5-1 and TRBJ1-5; D not resolved. The CDR3 has 16 residues. Germline V gene sequence: CDR1 SGHRS, CDR2 YFSETQ. The ends were cut back, 0 bases at V and 2 bases at J, with 12 bases in the middle. The CDR3 DNA follows: TGCGCCAGCAGCTTGGGCCCCCCCCGGGGCAATCAGCCCCAGCATTTT. Translating it yields CASSLGPPRGNQPQHF. Drawing the rest from reference TRBV5-1 and TRBJ1-5, the complete variable domain is KAGVTQTPRYLIKTRGQQVTLSCSPISGHRSVSWYQQTPGQGLQFLFEYFSETQRNKGNFPGRFSGRQFSNSRSEMNVSTLELGDSALYLCASSLGPPRGNQPQHFGDGTRLSIL.

This sequence joins TRBV2 and TRBJ2-2; 7 bases line up with TRBD2. Germline V gene data show CDR1 as SNHLY and CDR2 as FYNNEI. CDR3 length: 16 amino acids. V gave up 6 bases and J gave up 7 bases; unmatched junction bases: 14. DNA for the CDR3: TGTGCCAGCAGGGCCCGGGGTAGCGGGCGTTACGGGGAGCTGTTTTTT. Protein: CASRARGSGRYGELFF.

The chain links TRBV5-6 to TRBJ2-1; 9 bases align to TRBD1. Trimming at V came to 7 bases and at J to 7 bases, leaving 15 bases not matched to a gene. This CDR3 is 16 amino acids long. Germline V gives CDR1 SGHDT, CDR2 YYEEEE. This chain's CDR3 is CASVLLTGTGKNEQFF. Written as DNA, the CDR3 is TGTGCCAGCGTACTACTCACCGGGACAGGGAAGAATGAGCAGTTCTTC.

The chain recombines TRBV2 with TRBJ1-4, with D tentatively TRBD1 (5 bases). This CDR3 spans 16 amino acids. The V and J ends lost 5 bases and 12 bases respectively, with 25 bases between them. From germline, CDR1 is SNHLY and CDR2 FYNNEI. The CDR3 DNA follows: TGTGCCAGCAGTTCCGGGCCCGTATTGACAGTTTCGGAACTGTTTTTT. Its protein is CASSSGPVLTVSELFF.

The chain employs TRBV2 and TRBJ2-7, with TRBD2 identical over 10 bases. CDR1 and CDR2 from the germline V gene are SNHLY and FYNNEI. The V and J ends lost 7 bases and 4 bases, in that order; junction bases with no gene match: 13. This CDR3 region has 16 residues. The CDR3 region is CASMGGLAGDGYEQYF. The CDR3 nucleotides read TGTGCCAGCATGGGTGGGCTAGCGGGAGATGGGTACGAGCAGTACTTC.

This chain uses TRBV11-2 with TRBJ1-2; D is undetermined. This CDR3 contains 15 residues. Germline V lookup: CDR1 SGHAT, CDR2 FQNNGV. With 3 bases removed from V and 6 bases from J, the gap between germline ends came to 17 bases. The CDR3 loop reads CASSFPFERADGYTF. The CDR3 DNA follows: TGTGCCAGCAGCTTCCCCTTCGAACGGGCGGATGGCTACACCTTC.

The chain has TRBV19 and TRBJ1-4; a weak D match, TRBD1 (5 bases). The germline V and J ends were trimmed by 4 bases and 5 bases, with 11 bases remaining between them. CDR3 size: 14 residues. Germline V gives CDR1 LNHDA, CDR2 SQIVND (reference sequence). CDR3 region: CASSRGDANEKLFF. Here the CDR3 DNA reads TGTGCCAGTAGTAGAGGGGATGCCAATGAAAAACTGTTTTTT.

This chain links TRBV5-4 with TRBJ2-3; 8 bases fit TRBD1. Germline CDR1 is SGHNT and CDR2 is YYREEE (reference sequence). CDR3 length: 16 amino acids. V lost 2 bases, J lost 0 bases, and 5 bases stayed unmatched. CDR3 amino acids: CASSFLTGASTDTQYF. DNA for the CDR3: TGTGCCAGCAGCTTTTTGACAGGGGCAAGCACAGATACGCAGTATTTT. The complete variable domain, with remaining parts taken from reference TRBV5-4 and TRBJ2-3, reads ETGVTQSPTHLIKTRGQQVTLRCSSQSGHNTVSWYQQALGQGPQFIFQYYREEENGRGNFPPRFSGLQFPNYSSELNVNALELDDSALYLCASSFLTGASTDTQYFGPGTRLTVL.

The V gene is TRBV18, the J gene TRBJ1-4; possible D gene TRBD1, 6 bases. V lost 5 bases and J 4 bases, leaving 14 bases between the germline ends. Germline assignment: CDR1 KGHSH and CDR2 LQKENI. This CDR3 is built from 15 residues. The CDR3 sequence is CASSFQQGINEKLFF. CDR3 DNA sequence: TGTGCCAGCTCATTTCAACAGGGCATTAATGAAAAACTGTTTTTT.

This chain connects TRBV10-3 to TRBJ2-2; 10 nucleotides align to TRBD1. V was pared by 2 bases and J by 0 bases, with 3 bases of the junction left unmatched. This CDR3 contains 17 residues. Per the germline V gene, CDR1 is ENHRY and CDR2 is SYGVKD. CDR3 amino acids: CAISEGGTGANTGELFF. CDR3 sequence (DNA): TGTGCCATCAGTGAGGGCGGGACAGGGGCGAACACCGGGGAGCTGTTTTTT.

This clone was detected only once. The V and J genes are TRBV10-3 and TRBJ2-2; D possibly uses TRBD1 or TRBD2 (5 bases each). The CDR3 is made up of 13 amino acids. Germline assignment: CDR1 ENHRY and CDR2 SYGVKD. CDR3 nucleotides: TGTGCTTCGAGGGGAGTTGGCACCGGGGAGCTGTTTTTT. Its protein is CASRGVGTGELFF.

The chain recombines TRBV7-9 with TRBJ1-5, with D maybe TRBD1 (5 bases). The CDR3 covers 16 residues. Trimming took off 0 bases at V and 0 bases at J, with 9 bases between the two ends. Germline CDR1 SEHNR, CDR2 FQNEAQ (reference sequence). CDR3 protein: CASSLAEGYSNQPQHF. CDR3 coding DNA: TGTGCCAGCAGCTTAGCCGAGGGGTATAGCAATCAGCCCCAGCATTTT.

With regard to this clone: A junction end diverges from the germline sequence, so it may reflect a read error. This chain uses TRBV7-2 with TRBJ1-2, with D perhaps matching TRBD1 (6 bases). The CDR3 spans 11 residues. The germline V gene encodes CDR1 SGHTA and CDR2 FQGNSA. CDR3 DNA: TGTGCCAGCAGTACCCAAAACAGGGTCTCCTTC. Protein: CASSTQNRVSF.

This clone came up once. The chain links TRBV6-6 to TRBJ1-6; D call uncertain. Germline V lookup: CDR1 MNHNY, CDR2 SVGAGI (reference sequence). The CDR3 covers 12 residues. V lost 4 bases and J lost 7, with 5 bases in between. The CDR3 DNA reads as TGTGCCAGCAGTTTAAACAATTCACCCCTCCACTTT. Its protein product is CASSLNNSPLHF.

DNA for the CDR3: TGTGCCAGCAGTCGAGACAGGGGGAAGTCCTACGAGCAGTACTTC. Residues: CASSRDRGKSYEQYF. The chain combines TRBV28 with TRBJ2-7; 9 bases match TRBD1. The CDR3 length is 15 residues. Germline CDR1 MDHEN, CDR2 SYDVKM. After removal of 5 bases from V and 1 base from J, the junction contained 6 bases not matched to a gene.

This clone was seen a few times. The V call is TRBV15, the J call TRBJ1-2; D call uncertain. Germline V gives CDR1 LNHNV, CDR2 YYDKDF (reference sequence). There are 12 residues in the CDR3. V was clipped by 5 bases and J by 8 bases, with 12 bases between them. This CDR3 reads CATSEDGRGYTF. The CDR3 DNA is TGTGCCACCAGCGAGGACGGACGGGGCTACACCTTC.

This clone was seen only a few times. The rearrangement uses TRBV7-9 and TRBJ2-7, with TRBD1 as a possible D gene (5 bases). V was pared by 1 base and J by 5 bases, with 9 bases between. Germline V lookup: CDR1 SEHNR, CDR2 FQNEAQ (reference sequence). This CDR3 spans 13 amino acids. CDR3 in amino acids: CASSLVPGNEQYF. The CDR3, as DNA: TGTGCCAGCAGCTTAGTCCCAGGGAACGAGCAGTACTTC.

Concerning this clone itself: At one end, the junction sequence differs from germline, possibly due to a read error. The chain uses TRBV10-3 and TRBJ2-5, with D maybe TRBD1 (6 bases). This CDR3 is built from 16 residues. Germline V CDR1 and CDR2: ENHRY, SYGVKD. CDR3 residues: CTISEFGTPFQETQYF. DNA for the CDR3: TGTACCATCAGTGAGTTCGGGACACCATTCCAAGAGACCCAGTACTTC.

The chain carries TRBV19 and TRBJ2-5, with 10 bases matching TRBD2. J was trimmed by 2 bases and V by 3 bases; bases with no gene match: 6. This CDR3 has 16 residues. The germline gives CDR1 LNHDA, CDR2 SQIVND (reference sequence). The CDR3 loop reads CASSICGTSDQETQYF. The CDR3, as DNA: TGTGCCAGTAGTATTTGTGGGACTAGCGATCAAGAGACCCAGTACTTC.

The chain uses TRBV6-5 and TRBJ2-2, with 7 bases fitting TRBD1. V was pared by 0 bases and J by 7 bases, with 5 bases of the junction left unmatched. The CDR3 runs 15 residues. The germline V gene encodes CDR1 MNHEY and CDR2 SVGAGI. The CDR3 region is CASSYSMTGSGELFF. CDR3 sequence (DNA): TGTGCCAGCAGTTACTCGATGACAGGGAGCGGGGAGCTGTTTTTT.

This rearrangement joins TRBV18 to TRBJ2-1, with 7 positions matching TRBD1. This CDR3 has 16 amino acids. Germline loops: CDR1 KGHSH, CDR2 LQKENI. V lost 0 bases and J lost 4; bases outside the gene matches: 6. The CDR3, as DNA: TGTGCCAGCTCACCACCCAACAGGGGAAGGTACAATGAGCAGTTCTTC. It codes for CASSPPNRGRYNEQFF.